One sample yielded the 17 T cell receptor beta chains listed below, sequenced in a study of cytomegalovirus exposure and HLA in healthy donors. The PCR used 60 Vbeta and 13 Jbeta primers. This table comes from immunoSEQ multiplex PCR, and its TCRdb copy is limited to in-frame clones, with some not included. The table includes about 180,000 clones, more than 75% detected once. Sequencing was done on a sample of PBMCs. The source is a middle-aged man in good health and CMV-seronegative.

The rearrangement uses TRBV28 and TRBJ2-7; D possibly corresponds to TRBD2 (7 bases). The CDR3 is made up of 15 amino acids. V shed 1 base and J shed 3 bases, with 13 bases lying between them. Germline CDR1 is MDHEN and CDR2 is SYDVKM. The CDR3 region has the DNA TGTGCCAGCAGTTTATACGCGGGGGCCCTCTACGAGCAGTACTTC. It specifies CASSLYAGALYEQYF. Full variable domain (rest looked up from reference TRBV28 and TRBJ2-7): DVKVTQSSRYLVKRTGEKVFLECVQDMDHENMFWYRQDPGLGLRLIYFSYDVKMKEKGDIPEGYSVSREKKERFSLILESASTNQTSMYLCASSLYAGALYEQYFGPGTRLTVT.

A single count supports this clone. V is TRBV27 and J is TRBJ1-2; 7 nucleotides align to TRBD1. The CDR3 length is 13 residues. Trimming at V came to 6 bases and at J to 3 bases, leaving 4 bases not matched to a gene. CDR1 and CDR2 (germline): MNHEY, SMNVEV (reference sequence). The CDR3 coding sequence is TGTGCCAGCAGAGTAACAGGGGACTATGGCTACACCTTC. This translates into CASRVTGDYGYTF.

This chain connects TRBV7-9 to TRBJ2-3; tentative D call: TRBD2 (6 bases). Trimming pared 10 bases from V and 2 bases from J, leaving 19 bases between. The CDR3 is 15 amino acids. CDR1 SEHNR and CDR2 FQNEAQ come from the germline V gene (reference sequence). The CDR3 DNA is TGTGCCATCTCCCGGCCGGCGGGGCCCACAGATACGCAGTATTTT. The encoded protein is CAISRPAGPTDTQYF.

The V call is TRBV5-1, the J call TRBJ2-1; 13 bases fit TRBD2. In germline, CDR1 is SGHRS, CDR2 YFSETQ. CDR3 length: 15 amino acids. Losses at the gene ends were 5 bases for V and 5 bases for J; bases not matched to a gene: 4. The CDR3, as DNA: TGCGCCAGCAGGAAGGGACTAGCGGGAAACAATGAGCAGTTCTTC. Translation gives CASRKGLAGNNEQFF. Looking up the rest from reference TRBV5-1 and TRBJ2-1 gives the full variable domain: KAGVTQTPRYLIKTRGQQVTLSCSPISGHRSVSWYQQTPGQGLQFLFEYFSETQRNKGNFPGRFSGRQFSNSRSEMNVSTLELGDSALYLCASRKGLAGNNEQFFGPGTRLTVL.

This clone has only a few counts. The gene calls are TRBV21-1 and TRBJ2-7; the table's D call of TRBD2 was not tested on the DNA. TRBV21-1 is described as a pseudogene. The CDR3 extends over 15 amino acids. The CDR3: CASSLRRTGSYEQYF. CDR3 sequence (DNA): TGTGCCAGCAGCTTAAGACGAACCGGGTCCTACGAGCAGTACTTC.

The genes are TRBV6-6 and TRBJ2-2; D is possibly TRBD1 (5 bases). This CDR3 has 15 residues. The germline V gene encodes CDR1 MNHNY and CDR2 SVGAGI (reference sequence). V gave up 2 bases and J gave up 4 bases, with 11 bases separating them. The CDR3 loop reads CASSYPQGRTGELFF. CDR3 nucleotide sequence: TGTGCCAGCAGTTACCCGCAGGGTCGCACCGGGGAGCTGTTTTTT.

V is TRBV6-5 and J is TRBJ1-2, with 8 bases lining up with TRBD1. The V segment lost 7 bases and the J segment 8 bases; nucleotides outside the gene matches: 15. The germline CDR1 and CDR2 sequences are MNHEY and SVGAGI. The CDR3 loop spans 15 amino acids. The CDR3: CASTQSPQGARGYTF. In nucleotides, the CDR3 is TGTGCCAGCACCCAGTCCCCGCAGGGGGCGCGGGGCTACACCTTC.

The CDR3 DNA sequence: TGTGCCAGCAGACGAGGAATGAACCGGGACAGACAAGAGACCCAGTACTTC. Residues: CASRRGMNRDRQETQYF. This chain links TRBV7-2 with TRBJ2-5, with 7 bases matching TRBD1. CDR3 length equals 17 residues. Germline loops: CDR1 SGHTA, CDR2 FQGNSA. Trimming removed 6 bases from V and 2 bases from J; junction bases left unmatched: 15.

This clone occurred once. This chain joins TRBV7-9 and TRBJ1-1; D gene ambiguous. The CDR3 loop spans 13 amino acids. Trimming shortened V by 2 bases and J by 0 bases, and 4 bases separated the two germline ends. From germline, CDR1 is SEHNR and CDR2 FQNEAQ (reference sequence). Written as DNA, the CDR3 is TGTGCCAGCAGCTTACCCATGAACACTGAAGCTTTCTTT. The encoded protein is CASSLPMNTEAFF.

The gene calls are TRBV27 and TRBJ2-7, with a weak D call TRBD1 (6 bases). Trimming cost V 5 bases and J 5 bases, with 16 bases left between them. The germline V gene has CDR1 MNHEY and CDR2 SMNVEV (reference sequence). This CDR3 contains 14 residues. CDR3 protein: CASSVRWGLNEQYF. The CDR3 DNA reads TGTGCCAGCAGTGTACGGTGGGGGCTGAACGAGCAGTACTTC.

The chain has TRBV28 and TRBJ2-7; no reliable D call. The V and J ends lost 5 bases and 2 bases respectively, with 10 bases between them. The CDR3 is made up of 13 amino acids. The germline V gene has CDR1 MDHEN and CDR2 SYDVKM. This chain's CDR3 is CASSPIKPYEQYF. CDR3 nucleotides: TGTGCCAGCAGTCCCATAAAGCCCTACGAGCAGTACTTC.

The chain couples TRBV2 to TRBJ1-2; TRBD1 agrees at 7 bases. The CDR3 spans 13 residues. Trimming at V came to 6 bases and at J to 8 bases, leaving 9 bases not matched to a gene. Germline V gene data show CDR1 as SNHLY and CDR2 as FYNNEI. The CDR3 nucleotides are TGTGCCAGCAGGGACAGGCTTACTGAAGGCTACACCTTC. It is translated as CASRDRLTEGYTF.

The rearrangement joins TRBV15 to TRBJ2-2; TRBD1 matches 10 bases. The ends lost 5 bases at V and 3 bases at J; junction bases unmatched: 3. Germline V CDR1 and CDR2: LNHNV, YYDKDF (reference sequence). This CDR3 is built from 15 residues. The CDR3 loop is CATSFGTGDTGELFF. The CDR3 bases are TGTGCCACCAGCTTCGGGACAGGGGACACCGGGGAGCTGTTTTTT.

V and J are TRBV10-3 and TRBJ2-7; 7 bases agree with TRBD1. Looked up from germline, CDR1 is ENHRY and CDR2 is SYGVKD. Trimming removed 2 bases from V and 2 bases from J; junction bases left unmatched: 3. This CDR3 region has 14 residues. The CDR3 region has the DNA TGTGCCATCAGTGAGGGGACAGTACCCTACGAGCAGTACTTC. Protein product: CAISEGTVPYEQYF.

CDR3 region: CASSVETGAGNTIYF. As DNA, the CDR3 is TGTGCCAGCAGCGTAGAGACAGGGGCTGGAAACACCATATATTTT. The chain joins TRBV9 to TRBJ1-3, with 8 bases fitting TRBD1. Trimming took 0 bases from V and 2 from J; bases not matched to a gene: 1. The CDR3 spans 15 residues. Germline values: CDR1 SGDLS, CDR2 YYNGEE.

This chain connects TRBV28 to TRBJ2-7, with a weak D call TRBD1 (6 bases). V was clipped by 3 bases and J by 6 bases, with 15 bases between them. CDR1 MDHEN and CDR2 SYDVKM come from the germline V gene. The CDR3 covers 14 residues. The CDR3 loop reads CASSFSLQGAEQYF. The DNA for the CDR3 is TGTGCCAGCAGTTTTTCCCTACAGGGAGCCGAGCAGTACTTC.

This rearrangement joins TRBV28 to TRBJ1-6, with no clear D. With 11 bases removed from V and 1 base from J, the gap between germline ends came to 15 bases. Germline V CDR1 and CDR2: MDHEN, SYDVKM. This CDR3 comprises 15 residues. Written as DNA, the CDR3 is TGTGCCGGCCGGACGGGATCGTCCTATAATTCACCCCTCCACTTT. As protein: CAGRTGSSYNSPLHF.